The present TCR beta chain was sequenced within a study of blood T cell repertoires in COVID-19. This clone came up once. Per the original methods: Reference gene primer amplification in the assay estimated nucleated cell counts. Libraries were prepared by immunoSEQ multiplex PCR; TCRdb keeps only in-frame clonotypes and omits some of them. V and J calls and clone size follow that table, whereas D and trimming were derived from the DNA. The sample includes 40,000 or so clones, around 83% of them seen just once. V lost 4 bases and J lost 5, with 17 bases in between. The CDR3 has 16 amino acids. CDR1 is LGHDT and CDR2 is YNNKEL in the germline V gene (reference sequence).

Input material: peripheral blood. The chain couples TRBV3-1 (or the pseudogene TRBV3-2) to TRBJ1-4; perhaps TRBD1 as D (5 bases). The TCR originated in a human donor in a cohort sampled during active COVID-19. The DNA for the CDR3 is TGTGCCAGCAGCCCACGCCAGGGATTGGGGAATGAAAAACTGTTTTTT. Its translation: CASSPRQGLGNEKLFF.